This T cell receptor (beta chain) is drawn from a study of human T cells and chemical hapten exposure. Turning to the study itself: TCR yields per sample varied mostly from small pooled library volume differences.

Sample time point: patch test 1, 2 weeks after DPC sensitization. Treatment denoted: therapeutic diphenylcyclopropenone sensitization with weekly scalp DPC. The sample holds a few counts of this clonotype. The germline V gene encodes CDR1 SGHVS and CDR2 FQNEAQ. The germline V and J ends were trimmed by 5 bases and 1 base, with 6 bases remaining between them. The CDR3 length is 13 residues. Per the authors' pipeline: A per-sample median of about 96,000 TCRs was observed, with counts ranging from roughly 23,224 to 700,000. Each CDR3 protein gets one entry after TCRdb re-called the RACE reads with MiXCR. TCRdb's processing, not the authors' own work, is the source of the V and J calls. The data show roughly 100,000 distinct CDR3 sequences, 9.5% to 11% seen once.

Sequenced here: whole blood, sampled in connection with sensitization to the hapten diphenylcyclopropenone (DPC). This receptor was taken from a middle-aged woman with alopecia areata. Some clones in this sample may be carry-over from other donors' samples. V is TRBV7-8 and J is TRBJ1-3; D gene uncertain. CDR3 region: CASSARSGNTIYF. The CDR3 DNA reads TGTGCCAGCAGCGCAAGATCTGGAAACACCATATATTTT.